The clone carrying this TCR beta chain came up a few times. The CDR3 loop spans 17 amino acids. Germline CDR1 SGHKS, CDR2 YYEKEE (reference sequence). V dropped 4 bases and J dropped 0 bases, with 14 bases sitting between them. This sample is part of a study of CD8+CD57+ T cells in acquired aplastic anemia. Selection for sequencing was limited to patients who had shown CD8+CD57+ cell expansion by flow cytometry. TCR beta VDJ and CDR3 were profiled, and genomic DNA was the template. Using its own MiXCR run on the reads, TCRdb lists one record per CDR3 protein. The top ten hold 0.75% to 0.95% of the sample, which has hundreds of thousands of distinct CDR3 sequences, about a third seen once.

The receptor's source is a human donor with aplastic anemia. Input material: sorted CD4+, CD8+, or CD8+CD57+ T cells (not recorded which) from PBMCs. The chain uses TRBV5-5 and TRBJ1-6, with TRBD1 as a possible D gene (5 bases). CDR3 coding DNA: TGTGCCAGCAGCGTTGGGGGACGAAGCTCCTATAATTCACCCCTCCACTTT. As protein: CASSVGGRSSYNSPLHF. The full variable domain, with the rest looked up from reference TRBV5-5 and TRBJ1-6, is DAGVTQSPTHLIKTRGQQVTLRCSPISGHKSVSWYQQVLGQGPQFIFQYYEKEERGRGNFPDRFSARQFPNYSSELNVNALLLGDSALYLCASSVGGRSSYNSPLHFGNGTRLTVT.